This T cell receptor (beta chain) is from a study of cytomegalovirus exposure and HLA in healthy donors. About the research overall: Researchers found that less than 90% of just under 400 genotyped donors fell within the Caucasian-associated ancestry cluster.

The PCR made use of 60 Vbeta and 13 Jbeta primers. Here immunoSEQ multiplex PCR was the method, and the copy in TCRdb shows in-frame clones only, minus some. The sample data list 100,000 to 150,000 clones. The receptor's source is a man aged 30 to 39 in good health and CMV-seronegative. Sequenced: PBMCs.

The CDR3 loop is CASSLDSRGYIYGYTF. The DNA for the CDR3 is TGTGCCAGCAGCTTAGATTCCAGGGGATATATCTATGGCTACACCTTC. The genes are TRBV7-8 and TRBJ1-2; possibly TRBD1 for D (6 bases). Germline-derived CDR1 and CDR2 are SGHVS and FQNEAQ. V dropped 1 base and J dropped 4 bases, with 16 bases sitting between them. The CDR3 spans 16 residues.